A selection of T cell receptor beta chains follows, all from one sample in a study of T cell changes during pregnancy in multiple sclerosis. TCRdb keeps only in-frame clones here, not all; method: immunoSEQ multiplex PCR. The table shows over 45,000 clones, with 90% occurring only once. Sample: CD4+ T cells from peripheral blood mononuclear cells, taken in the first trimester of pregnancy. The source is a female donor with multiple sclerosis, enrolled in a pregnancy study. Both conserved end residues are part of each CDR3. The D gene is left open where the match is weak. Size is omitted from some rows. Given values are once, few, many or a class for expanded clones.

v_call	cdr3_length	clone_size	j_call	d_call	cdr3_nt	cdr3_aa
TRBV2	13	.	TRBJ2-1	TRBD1	TGTGCCAGCAGAAAGGGACAGACCAATGAGCAGTTCTTC	CASRKGQTNEQFF
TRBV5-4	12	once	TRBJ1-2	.	TGTGCCAGCAGCTTTGGAAGGGGTGGCTACACCTTC	CASSFGRGGYTF
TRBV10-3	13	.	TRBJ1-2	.	TGTGCCATCAGTGAGGATGGCAACTATGGCTACACCTTC	CAISEDGNYGYTF
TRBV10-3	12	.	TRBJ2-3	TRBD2	TGTGCTATCGGGGGGAGTCCAGATACGCAGTATTTT	CAIGGSPDTQYF
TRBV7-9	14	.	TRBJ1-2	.	TGTGCCAGCAGCTTAGGGACAGACGGCTATGGCTACACCTTC	CASSLGTDGYGYTF
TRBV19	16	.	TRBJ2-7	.	TGTGCCAGTAGTATGAGGTCGGGAATTGGTATCTACGAGCAGTACTTC	CASSMRSGIGIYEQYF
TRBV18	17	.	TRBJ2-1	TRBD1	TGTGCCAGCTCACCAAGTCTTACGACAGGGGGTTACAATGAGCAGTTCTTC	CASSPSLTTGGYNEQFF
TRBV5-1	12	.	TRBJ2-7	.	TGCGCCAGCAGCTTCGAGGGCTACGAGCAGTACTTC	CASSFEGYEQYF
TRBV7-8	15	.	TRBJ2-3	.	TGTGCCAGCAGCTTAGTTACAGGGCGGTCAGATACGCAGTATTTT	CASSLVTGRSDTQYF
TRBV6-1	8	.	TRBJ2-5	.	TGTGCCAGCACCCACCAGTACTTC	CASTHQYF
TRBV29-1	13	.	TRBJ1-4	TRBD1	TGCAGCGCCGTACAGGGGGCCATCGAAAAACTGTTTTTT	CSAVQGAIEKLFF
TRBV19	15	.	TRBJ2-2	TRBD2	TGTGCCAGTACCCTAAGCGGGAGTAGCACCGGGGAGCTGTTTTTT	CASTLSGSSTGELFF
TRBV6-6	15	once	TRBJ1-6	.	TGTGCCAGCAGTTACGGGGGGGCCGGTAATTCACCCCTCCACTTT	CASSYGGAGNSPLHF
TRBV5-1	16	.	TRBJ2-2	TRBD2	TGCGCCAGTAGCCTAGCGGGAAGCTCAGACACCGGGGAGCTGTTTTTT	CASSLAGSSDTGELFF
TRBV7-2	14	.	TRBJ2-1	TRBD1	TGTGCCAGCAGCTCCGGGACAGATTACAATGAGCAGTTCTTC	CASSSGTDYNEQFF
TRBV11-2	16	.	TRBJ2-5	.	TGTGCCAGCAGCTTAGGACAGGACCTGCGTGATGAGACCCAGTACTTC	CASSLGQDLRDETQYF
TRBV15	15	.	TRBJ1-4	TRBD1	TGTGCCACCAGCAGTCCGGGACAGGGGCAGGAAAAACTGTTTTTT	CATSSPGQGQEKLFF
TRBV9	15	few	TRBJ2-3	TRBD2	TGTGCCAGCAGCCCGCGGGGGGTATTGACAGATACGCAGTATTTT	CASSPRGVLTDTQYF
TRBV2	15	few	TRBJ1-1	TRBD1	TGTGCCAGCAGTGAAGACAGGGGGCGGGGCACTGAAGCTTTCTTT	CASSEDRGRGTEAFF
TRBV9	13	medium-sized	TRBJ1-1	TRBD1	TGTGCCAGCAGCGGGACAGGGGTCTCTGAAGCTTTCTTT	CASSGTGVSEAFF
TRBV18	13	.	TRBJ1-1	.	TGTGCCAGCTCACGAGACAGAAACACTGAAGCTTTCTTT	CASSRDRNTEAFF
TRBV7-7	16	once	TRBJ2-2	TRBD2	TGTGCTAGCAGCTCTAGCGGGAGAGGATCCACCGGGGAGCTGTTTTTT	CASSSSGRGSTGELFF
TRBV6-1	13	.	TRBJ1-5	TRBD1	TGTGCCAGCACAGGGACAGTCAATCAGCCCCAGCATTTT	CASTGTVNQPQHF
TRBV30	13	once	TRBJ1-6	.	TGTGCCTGGAGTGTCGGGGGTTACTCACCCCTCCACTTT	CAWSVGGYSPLHF
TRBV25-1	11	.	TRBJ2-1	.	TGTGCCAGCAGTGAATGGGGGGGCAGGGTCTTC	CASSEWGGRVF
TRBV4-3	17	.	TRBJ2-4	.	TGCGCCAGCAGCCAAGACCTCACAGGGTCTTCCAAAAACATTCAGTACTTC	CASSQDLTGSSKNIQYF
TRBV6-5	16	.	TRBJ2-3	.	TGTGCCAGCAGCTACATCGCCGGACAGACCACAGATACGCAGTATTTT	CASSYIAGQTTDTQYF
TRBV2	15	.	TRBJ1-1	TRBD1	TGTGCCAGCAGGAAAAAACAGGGGTTTGGCACTGAAGCTTTCTTT	CASRKKQGFGTEAFF
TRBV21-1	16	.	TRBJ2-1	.	.	CASSKVGTGSYNEQFF
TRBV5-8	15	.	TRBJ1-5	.	TGTGCCAGCAGGGCAGGGTCCTGGGGCAATCAGCCCCAGCATTTT	CASRAGSWGNQPQHF
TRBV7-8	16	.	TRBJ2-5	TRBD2	TGTGCCAGCAGCTTCAGAGTAACCGGGACTAGAGAGACCCAGTACTTC	CASSFRVTGTRETQYF
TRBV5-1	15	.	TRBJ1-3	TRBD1	TGCGCCAGCAGCTTGGGGGACAGCTCTGGAAACACCATATATTTT	CASSLGDSSGNTIYF
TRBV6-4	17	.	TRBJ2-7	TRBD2	TGTGCCAGCAGAGTAAGACAGCTTCCGGGACTAGAGGGCGAGCAGTACTTC	CASRVRQLPGLEGEQYF
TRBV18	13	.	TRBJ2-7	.	TGTGCCAGCTCACAGGGGGACGGCTACGAGCAGTACTTC	CASSQGDGYEQYF
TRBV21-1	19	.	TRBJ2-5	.	TGTGCCAGCAGCAACGTTCCAGACAGGGGGAAAGAAGGTTGGGAGACCCAGTACTTC	CASSNVPDRGKEGWETQYF
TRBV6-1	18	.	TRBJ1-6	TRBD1	TGTGCCAGCAGTGAAGCCATACCAGGGACAGGCGATAATTCACCCCTCCACTTT	CASSEAIPGTGDNSPLHF
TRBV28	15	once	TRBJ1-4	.	TGTGCCAGCAGACCCATAGACAGGCATAATGAAAAACTGTTTTTT	CASRPIDRHNEKLFF